Listed here is a single T cell receptor beta chain. Antigen specificity is unknown. This specimen comes from a study of T-cell memory formation after mild COVID-19. About the study: Largely, TCR clusters stayed within a single donor. Points from the study as a whole: Pre-infection memory already had some responding clones, implying cross-reactive memory joined. A second wave of clones peaked on day 37, and their SARS-CoV-2 specificity went unconfirmed.

5'RACE with constant-segment primers built TCRalpha and TCRbeta cDNA libraries with UMIs. TCRdb passed the 5' RACE reads through MiXCR, listing each CDR3 protein once. This sample has around 300,000 distinct CDR3 sequences, with approximately 13% found just once. The V gene lost 0 bases and the J gene lost 3 bases, with 6 bases spanning the gap. CDR1 and CDR2 (germline): MNHEY, SVGAGI. The CDR3 spans 13 residues. The chain recombines TRBV6-5 with TRBJ2-7, with D uncertain. Sequencing was carried out using PBMCs or a T cell subset sorted from them (not recorded which). The sequence came from a man between 18 and 35 years old who had mild COVID-19 (a few samples of this study predate the infection). Cell type and time point are not known. The CDR3 loop is CASSYSDLYEQYF. The CDR3 DNA sequence: TGTGCCAGCAGTTACTCCGACCTCTACGAGCAGTACTTC.